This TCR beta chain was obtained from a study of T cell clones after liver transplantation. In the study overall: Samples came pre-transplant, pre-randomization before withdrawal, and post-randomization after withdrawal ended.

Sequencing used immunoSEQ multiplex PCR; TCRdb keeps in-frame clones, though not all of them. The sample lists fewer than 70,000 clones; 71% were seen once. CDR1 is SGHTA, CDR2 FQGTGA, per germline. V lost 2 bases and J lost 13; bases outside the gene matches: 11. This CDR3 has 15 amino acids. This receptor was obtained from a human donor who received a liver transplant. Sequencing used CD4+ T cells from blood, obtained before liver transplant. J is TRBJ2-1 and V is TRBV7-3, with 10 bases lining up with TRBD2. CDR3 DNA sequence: TGTGCCAGCAGCTTACAAGCGGGGGGGTCAATTGAACAGTTCTTC. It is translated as CASSLQAGGSIEQFF.